One sample yielded the 10 T cell receptor beta chains listed below, sequenced in a study of cytomegalovirus exposure and HLA in healthy donors. The repertoire was sequenced with immunoSEQ multiplex PCR; TCRdb's copy has only in-frame clones and lacks some. The sample lists 70,000 to 90,000 clones, approximately 86% occurring once. The sequencing sample was made of PBMCs. These receptor sequences come from a man under 40 in good health and CMV-seronegative.

V gene TRBV7-9 combines with J gene TRBJ2-7; D not resolved. Germline-derived CDR1 and CDR2 are SEHNR and FQNEAQ (reference sequence). The V end lost 1 base, the J end lost 3 bases, and 16 bases lay between the germline ends. The CDR3 is 16 residues long. CDR3 sequence: CASSLGGPHNGYEQYF. The CDR3 coding sequence is TGTGCCAGCAGCTTAGGTGGGCCCCATAATGGCTACGAGCAGTACTTC. Full variable domain (rest looked up from reference TRBV7-9 and TRBJ2-7): DTGVSQNPRHKITKRGQNVTFRCDPISEHNRLYWYRQTLGQGPEFLTYFQNEAQLEKSRLLSDRFSAERPKGSFSTLEIQRTEQGDSAMYLCASSLGGPHNGYEQYFGPGTRLTVT.

The gene calls are TRBV27 and TRBJ1-1; 9 bases map to TRBD1. With 6 bases clipped from V and 3 bases from J, the junction kept 8 bases outside the gene matches. CDR3 length: 15 residues. CDR1 and CDR2 from the germline V gene are MNHEY and SMNVEV (reference sequence). The CDR3, as DNA: TGTGCCAGCAGCCAACAGGGGGCCGTCGACACTGAAGCTTTCTTT. Amino acids: CASSQQGAVDTEAFF.

The V call is TRBV5-1, the J call TRBJ2-7; 7 bases align to TRBD1. This CDR3 region has 12 residues. Germline V gives CDR1 SGHRS, CDR2 YFSETQ. V trimming: 1 base; J trimming: 6 bases; junction bases outside the gene matches: 1. This CDR3 reads CASSLRDSEQYF. For the CDR3, the DNA is TGCGCCAGCAGCTTGAGGGACAGCGAGCAGTACTTC.

This chain joins TRBV7-3 and TRBJ1-2; TRBD1 matches 9 bases. Germline V gives CDR1 SGHTA, CDR2 FQGTGA. This CDR3 is 14 amino acids long. The ends lost 3 bases at V and 5 bases at J; junction bases unmatched: 4. The CDR3 reads CASSFDRGGYGYTF. Here the CDR3 DNA reads TGTGCCAGCAGCTTTGACAGGGGGGGGTATGGCTACACCTTC.

The V gene is TRBV27, the J gene TRBJ1-1; D remains unclear. Trimming cost V 2 bases and J 4 bases, with 8 bases left between them. Germline lookup yields CDR1 MNHEY and CDR2 SMNVEV (reference sequence). The CDR3 consists of 13 residues. This CDR3 reads CASSLGRGTEAFF. The CDR3 DNA reads as TGTGCCAGCAGTTTAGGGAGAGGCACTGAAGCTTTCTTT.

The chain uses TRBV28 and TRBJ2-2; 7 positions match TRBD2. The J segment lost 5 bases and the V segment lost 2 bases, leaving 2 bases of the junction unmatched. Germline values: CDR1 MDHEN, CDR2 SYDVKM. There are 14 residues in the CDR3. CDR3 loop: CASSLMGGTGELFF. CDR3 nucleotide sequence: TGTGCCAGCAGTTTAATGGGAGGGACCGGGGAGCTGTTTTTT.

This clone was detected only a few times. The chain couples TRBV4-3 to TRBJ2-2; possible D gene TRBD2, 6 bases. Trimming took 2 bases from V and 3 from J, leaving 10 bases between them. The germline V gene encodes CDR1 LGHNA and CDR2 YSLEER. This CDR3 comprises 15 residues. The CDR3 DNA is TGCGCCAGCAGCCAATTCGGGGGTCACACCGGGGAGCTGTTTTTT. As protein: CASSQFGGHTGELFF.

V is TRBV6-5 and J is TRBJ2-7; 7 bases are a match to TRBD2. CDR1 is MNHEY and CDR2 is SVGAGI in the germline V gene. Losses at the gene ends were 4 bases for V and 5 bases for J; bases not matched to a gene: 5. The CDR3 consists of 13 residues. The CDR3 here is CASSSGLVNEQYF. The CDR3 nucleotides read TGTGCCAGCAGTTCTGGACTAGTGAACGAGCAGTACTTC.

The V gene is TRBV7-2, the J gene TRBJ2-5, with 7 bases lining up with TRBD2. Germline trimming cut 6 bases from V and 4 bases from J; bases unmatched to any gene: 5. The germline gives CDR1 SGHTA, CDR2 FQGNSA. The CDR3 loop spans 13 amino acids. This CDR3 is CASRLASPETQYF. The CDR3 DNA reads as TGTGCCAGCAGACTAGCGTCCCCAGAGACCCAGTACTTC.

The chain is built from TRBV6-1 and TRBJ2-2; TRBD1 is a possible D gene (6 bases). V was clipped by 6 bases and J by 2 bases, with 10 bases between them. This CDR3 comprises 14 residues. Germline V CDR1 and CDR2: MNHNS, SASEGT. The CDR3 spells CASRTTGNTGELFF. As DNA, the CDR3 is TGTGCCAGCAGGACGACAGGAAACACCGGGGAGCTGTTTTTT.